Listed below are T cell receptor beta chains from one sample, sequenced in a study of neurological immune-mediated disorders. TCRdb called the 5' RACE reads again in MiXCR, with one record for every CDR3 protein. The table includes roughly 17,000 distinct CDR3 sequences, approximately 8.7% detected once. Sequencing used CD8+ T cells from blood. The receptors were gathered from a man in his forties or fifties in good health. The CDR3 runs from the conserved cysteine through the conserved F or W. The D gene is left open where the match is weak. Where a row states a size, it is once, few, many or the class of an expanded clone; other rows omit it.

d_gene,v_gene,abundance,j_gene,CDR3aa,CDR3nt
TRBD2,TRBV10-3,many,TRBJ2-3,CAISEASGNPDTQYF,TGTGCCATCAGTGAAGCTAGCGGGAACCCAGATACGCAGTATTTT
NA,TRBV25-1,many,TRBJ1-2,CASSLGQPYGYTF,TGTGCCAGCAGTCTAGGACAGCCCTATGGCTACACCTTC
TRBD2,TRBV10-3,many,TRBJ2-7,CAISRREANYEQYF,TGTGCCATCAGTCGGCGGGAGGCCAACTACGAGCAGTACTTC
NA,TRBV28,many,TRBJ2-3,CASSLGAFGDTQYF,TGTGCCAGCAGTTTGGGGGCATTCGGAGATACGCAGTATTTT
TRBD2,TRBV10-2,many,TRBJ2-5,CASSETGGSLETQYF,TGCGCCAGCAGTGAGACGGGAGGGTCGTTGGAGACCCAGTACTTC
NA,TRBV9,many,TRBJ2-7,CASSASGTASEQYF,TGTGCCAGCAGCGCCTCCGGGACGGCCTCCGAGCAGTACTTC
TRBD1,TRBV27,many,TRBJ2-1,CASSFGTHRDRYNEQFF,TGTGCCAGCAGTTTCGGAACCCACCGGGACAGATACAATGAGCAGTTCTTC
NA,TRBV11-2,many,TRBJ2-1,CASSLGGSTQFF,TGTGCCAGCAGCTTAGGGGGTAGTACGCAGTTCTTC
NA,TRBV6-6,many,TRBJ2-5,CATSLVRMGETQYF,TGTGCCACCTCCCTGGTTCGGATGGGAGAGACCCAGTACTTC
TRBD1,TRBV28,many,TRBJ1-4,CASTWTGGRTNEKLFF,TGTGCCAGCACCTGGACAGGGGGGCGAACAAATGAAAAACTGTTTTTT
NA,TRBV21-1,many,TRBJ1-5,CASSKGEVCQPQHF,TGTGCCAGCAGCAAAGGCGAGGTATGTCAGCCCCAGCATTTT
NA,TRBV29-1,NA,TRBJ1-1,CSTTGQGGSEAFF,TGCAGCACAACAGGGCAGGGTGGCAGTGAAGCTTTCTTT
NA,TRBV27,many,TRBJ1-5,CASSSTVAEQPQHF,TGTGCCAGCAGTTCAACAGTAGCGGAGCAGCCCCAGCATTTT
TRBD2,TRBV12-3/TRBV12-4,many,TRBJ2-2,CASRTRPGLAAETNTGELFF,TGTGCCAGCAGAACCCGCCCGGGACTAGCGGCCGAAACGAACACCGGGGAGCTGTTTTTT
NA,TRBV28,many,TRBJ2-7,CASSPLGDTYEQYF,TGTGCCAGCAGTCCACTTGGGGACACCTACGAGCAGTACTTC
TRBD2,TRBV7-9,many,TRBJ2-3,CASRGGLAARRDTQYF,TGTGCCAGCAGGGGGGGACTAGCGGCCCGCAGAGATACGCAGTATTTT
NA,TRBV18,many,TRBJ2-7,CASSPLDRSEQYF,TGTGCCAGCTCACCACTTGACAGAAGCGAGCAGTACTTC
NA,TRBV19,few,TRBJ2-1,CASTAGGGSYNEQFF,TGTGCCAGTACCGCGGGTGGGGGTTCCTACAATGAGCAGTTCTTC
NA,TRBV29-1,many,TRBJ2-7,CSVEGGDEQYF,TGCAGCGTTGAAGGGGGCGACGAGCAGTACTTC
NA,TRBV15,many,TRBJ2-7,CATSSDRGYEQYF,TGTGCCACCAGCAGTGACCGAGGCTACGAGCAGTACTTC
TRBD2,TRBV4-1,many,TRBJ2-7,CASSQDRLAGAYEQYF,TGCGCCAGCAGCCAAGATCGGCTAGCGGGAGCCTACGAGCAGTACTTC
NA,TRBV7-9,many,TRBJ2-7,CASSPSVSGYEQYF,TGTGCCAGCAGTCCATCCGTTAGCGGCTACGAGCAGTACTTC
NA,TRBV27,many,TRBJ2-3,CASSLGDGADTQYF,TGTGCCAGCAGTTTAGGGGACGGTGCAGATACGCAGTATTTT
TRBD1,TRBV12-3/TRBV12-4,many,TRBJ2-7,CASSHRDRVTDEQYF,TGTGCCAGCAGTCACCGGGACAGGGTTACGGACGAGCAGTACTTC
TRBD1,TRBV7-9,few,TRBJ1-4,CASRPPDRPNEKLFF,TGTGCCAGCAGACCCCCGGACAGGCCGAATGAAAAACTGTTTTTT
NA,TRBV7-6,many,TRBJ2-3,CASSLAGSSPPTDTQYF,TGTGCCAGCAGCTTAGCGGGCTCGTCACCCCCAACAGATACGCAGTATTTT
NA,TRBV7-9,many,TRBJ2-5,CASSPRSFETQYF,TGTGCCAGCAGCCCCCGGTCGTTCGAGACCCAGTACTTC
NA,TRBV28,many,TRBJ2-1,CASSSDSSSYNEQFF,TGTGCCAGCAGCTCCGACAGCAGCTCCTACAATGAGCAGTTCTTC
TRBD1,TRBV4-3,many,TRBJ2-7,CASSRDRASSYEQYF,TGCGCCAGCAGCCGGGACAGGGCGAGCTCCTACGAGCAGTACTTC
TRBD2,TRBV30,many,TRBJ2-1,CAWSGLAGAFF,TGTGCCTGGAGTGGTCTAGCGGGAGCGTTCTTC
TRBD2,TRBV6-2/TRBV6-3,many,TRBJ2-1,CASSYTTSGNPPYNEQFF,TGTGCCAGCAGTTACACGACTAGCGGGAATCCTCCCTACAATGAGCAGTTCTTC